The 11 T cell receptor beta chains given below trace back to one sample, sequenced in a study of OX40 agonist ivuxolimab in advanced cancers. Generated by immunoSEQ multiplex PCR, the TCRdb table keeps only in-frame clones and is missing some. The sample lists more than 55,000 clones, about 89% seen once, with approximately 4% in the top ten. The material was CD4+ or CD8+ T cells sorted from blood, obtained in a trial of the OX40 agonist ivuxolimab. The receptors derive from an adult with an advanced solid tumor such as melanoma, head and neck, liver or kidney cancer.

The chain recombines TRBV5-1 with TRBJ2-1; 8 bases line up with TRBD2. V lost 7 bases, J lost 4 bases, and 10 bases stayed unmatched. CDR3 length equals 15 residues. Per the germline V gene, CDR1 is SGHRS and CDR2 is YFSETQ. The CDR3 reads CASPHTAGAYNEQFF. The CDR3 DNA reads TGCGCCAGCCCCCACACAGCGGGAGCTTACAATGAGCAGTTCTTC.

V is TRBV7-9 and J is TRBJ1-1, with TRBD1 as a possible D gene (6 bases). From germline, CDR1 is SEHNR and CDR2 FQNEAQ (reference sequence). V dropped 2 bases and J dropped 0 bases, with 13 bases sitting between them. This CDR3 comprises 16 residues. The CDR3 DNA sequence: TGTGCCAGCAGCTTATCAGGGGCTCTTATGAACACTGAAGCTTTCTTT. Amino acids: CASSLSGALMNTEAFF.

The rearrangement links TRBV28 to TRBJ2-5; no clear D gene. The CDR3 runs to 13 residues. Trimming stripped 4 bases from V and 5 bases from J, with 11 bases between. Germline loops: CDR1 MDHEN, CDR2 SYDVKM. CDR3 loop: CASSSRTPETQYF. CDR3 coding DNA: TGTGCCAGCAGTTCCCGGACGCCCGAGACCCAGTACTTC.

This chain uses TRBV18 with TRBJ2-5; TRBD2 matches at 11 bases. The J call is doubtful: the DNA matches TRBJ2-7 better. Germline CDR1 and CDR2: KGHSH and LQKENI. The CDR3 runs 15 residues. The CDR3 region has the DNA TGTGCCAGCTCAGCATCCGGGACTAGCGGCTACGAGCAGTACTTC. It yields the protein CASSASGTSGYEQYF.

V gene TRBV28 combines with J gene TRBJ1-5; 8 bases are a match to TRBD1. The germline gives CDR1 MDHEN, CDR2 SYDVKM. This CDR3 contains 16 residues. Trimming took 6 bases from V and 2 from J; bases not matched to a gene: 9. CDR3 amino acids: CASSTQGGQGNQPQHF. CDR3 nucleotide sequence: TGTGCCAGCAGCACACAGGGGGGGCAGGGCAATCAGCCCCAGCATTTT.

The chain links TRBV5-4 to TRBJ1-2; D is ambiguous. V lost 3 bases, J lost 0 bases, and 9 bases lay in between. Germline V CDR1 and CDR2: SGHNT, YYREEE (reference sequence). This CDR3 is built from 14 residues. The CDR3 DNA follows: TGTGCCAGCAGCTCGGGCAGCGCTAACTATGGCTACACCTTC. Translated: CASSSGSANYGYTF.

The chain carries TRBV7-3 and TRBJ2-1, with 15 bases that match TRBD2. CDR3 size: 15 residues. The trim removed 6 bases at V and 9 bases at J, leaving 6 bases unmatched. Germline loops: CDR1 SGHTA, CDR2 FQGTGA. The CDR3: CASSRTSGGAVEQFF. CDR3 DNA: TGTGCCAGCAGTCGGACTAGCGGGGGGGCCGTTGAGCAGTTCTTC.

The rearrangement links TRBV6-5 to TRBJ2-7, with 8 bases lining up with TRBD1. V trimming: 6 bases; J trimming: 0 bases; junction bases outside the gene matches: 4. The CDR3 has 14 residues. CDR1 MNHEY and CDR2 SVGAGI come from the germline V gene. The CDR3 region is CASRGQGHSYEQYF. The CDR3 nucleotides read TGTGCCAGCAGAGGACAGGGACACTCCTACGAGCAGTACTTC.

The chain links TRBV9 to TRBJ2-1, with unresolved D. CDR3 length: 17 amino acids. Germline-derived CDR1 and CDR2 are SGDLS and YYNGEE. V lost 0 bases to trimming and J lost 2 bases, with 15 bases between them. CDR3 DNA: TGTGCCAGCAGCGTAGACCCGGGTCTCAAAGCCTACAATGAGCAGTTCTTC. Its translation is CASSVDPGLKAYNEQFF. The full variable domain, its missing parts supplied by reference TRBV9 and TRBJ2-1, is DSGVTQTPKHLITATGQRVTLRCSPRSGDLSVYWYQQSLDQGLQFLIQYYNGEERAKGNILERFSAQQFPDLHSELNLSSLELGDSALYFCASSVDPGLKAYNEQFFGPGTRLTVL.

This clone occurred once. The rearrangement links TRBV28 to TRBJ2-7; 7 positions match TRBD1. The CDR3 extends over 14 amino acids. J gave up 0 bases and V 7 bases, and 6 bases lay outside the gene matches. Germline lookup yields CDR1 MDHEN and CDR2 SYDVKM. CDR3 amino acids: CASIGTVISYEQYF. The CDR3 nucleotides read TGTGCCAGCATAGGGACAGTCATCTCCTACGAGCAGTACTTC.

The chain links TRBV29-1 to TRBJ1-1; D call uncertain. The V end was cut by 6 bases, the J end by 3 bases, with 17 bases between. In germline, CDR1 is SQVTM, CDR2 ANQGSEA. The CDR3 spans 14 residues. The CDR3 loop is CSVVNQRLDTEAFF. DNA for the CDR3: TGCAGCGTCGTCAATCAGCGTTTGGACACTGAAGCTTTCTTT.